Shown below are 27 T cell receptor beta chains from a single sample sequenced in a study of T cell repertoires in cytomegalovirus infection. Each CDR3 protein gets one entry after TCRdb re-called the reads with MiXCR. The top ten clones hold around 15% of a sample with about 920,000 distinct CDR3 sequences, less than 35% of them seen once. The antigens for these receptors are not known. The sequencing here drew on cultured CD8+ T cells from PBMCs, taken from culture after CMV antigen stimulation. These receptor sequences come from a human donor in good health (CMV status not recorded). Some clones in this sample may be carry-over from other donors' samples.

V usage is TRBV6-2 or TRBV6-3 and J usage is TRBJ1-5, with D possibly matching TRBD1 (6 bases). V was clipped by 1 base and J by 0 bases, with 13 bases between them. CDR1 is MNHEY and CDR2 is SVGEGT in the germline V gene. The length of the CDR3 is 17 residues. The CDR3 sequence: CASSYFGQITSNQPQHF. The CDR3, as DNA: TGTGCCAGCAGTTACTTTGGACAGATAACTAGCAATCAGCCCCAGCATTTT.

This clonotype was detected a few times. The chain carries TRBV12-3 or TRBV12-4 and TRBJ1-1, with TRBD1 matching over 9 bases. CDR3 length: 16 residues. The V gene end was trimmed by 7 bases and the J gene end by 0 bases; junction bases not matched to a gene: 9. The DNA for the CDR3 is TGTGCCAGCATCCTACCGGGACAGGGACTGAACACTGAAGCTTTCTTT. It encodes CASILPGQGLNTEAFF.

V and J are TRBV27 and TRBJ1-1; D remains ambiguous. CDR1 MNHEY and CDR2 SMNVEV come from the germline V gene (reference sequence). This CDR3 has 15 amino acids. Trimming took 0 bases from V and 0 from J, leaving 8 bases between them. The CDR3 sequence: CASSLSVSLNTEAFF. The CDR3, as DNA: TGTGCCAGCAGTTTATCGGTCAGCTTGAACACTGAAGCTTTCTTT.

This clonotype was observed a handful of times. The chain recombines TRBV6-5 with TRBJ2-1, with 10 bases identical to TRBD2. J lost 9 bases, V lost 4 bases, and 9 bases had no gene match. This CDR3 spans 15 amino acids. CDR1 and CDR2 (germline): MNHEY, SVGAGI. CDR3 in amino acids: CASSFLSGGAGEQFF. In DNA, the CDR3 is TGTGCCAGCAGTTTCCTCAGCGGGGGGGCTGGTGAGCAGTTCTTC.

In DNA, the CDR3 is TGTGCCAGCAGCCGGACGAGGGAGATTTATTCCAATGAGCAGTTCTTC. Translation gives CASSRTREIYSNEQFF. This chain connects TRBV27 to TRBJ2-1, with D possibly being TRBD2 (5 bases). From germline, CDR1 is MNHEY and CDR2 SMNVEV (reference sequence). V lost 6 bases and J 6 bases, leaving 21 bases between the germline ends. CDR3 size: 16 residues.

V is TRBV27 and J is TRBJ2-7; 7 nucleotides agree with TRBD2. From germline, CDR1 is MNHEY and CDR2 SMNVEV (reference sequence). The CDR3 contains 15 residues. V gave up 4 bases and J gave up 5 bases; unmatched junction bases: 11. The DNA of the CDR3 is TGTGCCAGCAGTTGGGGGGGACTACCCACTCACGAGCAGTACTTC. It translates to CASSWGGLPTHEQYF.

The sample holds many counts of this clonotype. The rearrangement joins TRBV7-2 to TRBJ2-3, with TRBD2 matching 12 bases. This CDR3 is 19 amino acids long. From germline, CDR1 is SGHTA and CDR2 FQGNSA. V gave up 7 bases and J gave up 4 bases; unmatched junction bases: 18. The DNA for the CDR3 is TGTGCCAGCACCTCCCTGGGGGCTAGCGGGGGGGTTTGGCCAGATACGCAGTATTTT. As protein: CASTSLGASGGVWPDTQYF.

This clonotype was observed a few times. The chain recombines TRBV11-3 with TRBJ1-5, with D possibly being TRBD1 (6 bases). CDR3 size: 15 residues. Per the germline V gene, CDR1 is SGHNT and CDR2 is YENEEA. V lost 5 bases, J lost 5 bases, and 16 bases lay in between. CDR3 loop: CASSDKSRGYQPQHF. The CDR3 DNA is TGTGCCAGCAGCGATAAAAGCAGGGGATATCAGCCCCAGCATTTT. The full variable domain, completed using reference TRBV11-3 and TRBJ1-5, is EAGVVQSPRYKIIEKKQPVAFWCNPISGHNTLYWYLQNLGQGPELLIRYENEEAVDDSQLPKDRFSAERLKGVDSTLKIQPAELGDSAVYLCASSDKSRGYQPQHFGDGTRLSIL.

This clonotype came up a few times. The rearrangement uses TRBV4-2 and TRBJ2-3, with 9 nucleotides matching TRBD2. The germline gives CDR1 LGHNA, CDR2 YNFKEQ. V was pared by 4 bases and J by 4 bases, with 6 bases of the junction left unmatched. This CDR3 comprises 15 residues. The CDR3 bases are TGTGCCAGCAGCCCCGAAGGCGGGGGGGCAGATACGCAGTATTTT. It encodes CASSPEGGGADTQYF.

The chain links TRBV29-1 to TRBJ1-2; 9 positions agree with TRBD1. The V gene end was trimmed by 7 bases and the J gene end by 5 bases; junction bases not matched to a gene: 11. CDR3 length: 14 amino acids. Germline CDR1 SQVTM, CDR2 ANQGSEA. CDR3 DNA: TGCAGCGCTGACTCCGACAGGGGGAATTATGGCTACACCTTC. Its protein is CSADSDRGNYGYTF.

This clonotype was seen more than once but under ten times. V usage is TRBV4-1 and J usage is TRBJ1-5; D is unclear. The ends were cut back, 1 base at V and 5 bases at J, with 6 bases in the middle. Germline V gene lookup returns CDR1 MGHRA and CDR2 YSYEKL. The CDR3 totals 13 residues. The CDR3 nucleotides read TGCGCCAGCAGCCAAGCCGGGGATCAGCCCCAGCATTTT. Translated: CASSQAGDQPQHF.

This clonotype showed up just a few times. This may be a read error: a much more frequent sequence differs by one nucleotide. This chain joins TRBV7-8 and TRBJ2-3; TRBD2 is a possible D gene (5 bases). Germline CDR1 reads SGHVS; CDR2 reads FQNEAQ. There are 15 residues in the CDR3. The CDR3 region is CASNLALRVKDTQYF. In nucleotides, the CDR3 is TGTGCCAGCAACTTAGCGCTAAGGGTTAAAGATACGCAGTATTTT.

This clonotype turned up a few times. This chain links TRBV7-9 with TRBJ1-1; no firm D call. The CDR3 has 14 residues. Trimming pared 5 bases from V and 0 bases from J, leaving 10 bases between. Per the germline V gene, CDR1 is SEHNR and CDR2 is FQNEAQ (reference sequence). In nucleotides, the CDR3 is TGTGCCAGCAGCCCCCTCCCCCTGAACACTGAAGCTTTCTTT. As protein: CASSPLPLNTEAFF.

This clonotype was counted between two and nine times. J is TRBJ1-5 and V is TRBV27; no clear D gene. The V and J ends lost 6 bases and 7 bases respectively, with 13 bases between them. This CDR3 comprises 13 residues. Germline V gene data show CDR1 as MNHEY and CDR2 as SMNVEV (reference sequence). CDR3 coding DNA: TGTGCCAGCAGCCGAGGCATCCCCCAGCCCCAGCATTTT. Its translation is CASSRGIPQPQHF.

The genes are TRBV28 and TRBJ2-7; D may be TRBD1 (6 bases). There are 15 residues in the CDR3. The V gene lost 6 bases and the J gene lost 1 base, with 16 bases spanning the gap. Germline V gives CDR1 MDHEN, CDR2 SYDVKM. In nucleotides, the CDR3 is TGTGCCAGCAGCTCCCCCCTGACAGGTTCCTACGAGCAGTACGTC. Translating gives CASSSPLTGSYEQYV.

There are a few counts of this clonotype. The chain has TRBV2 and TRBJ2-4; TRBD1 is a possible D gene (6 bases). V lost 6 bases and J lost 0, with 15 bases in between. The germline CDR1 and CDR2 sequences are SNHLY and FYNNEI. The CDR3 length is 16 residues. CDR3 DNA sequence: TGTGCCAGCAGCCCCGACAGGAACCTAGCCAAAAACATTCAGTACTTC. Translated: CASSPDRNLAKNIQYF.

The rearrangement uses TRBV24-1 and TRBJ1-3; 8 bases agree with TRBD1. The CDR3 length is 17 residues. In germline, CDR1 is KGHDR, CDR2 SFDVKD. V shed 9 bases, J shed 1 base, and the junction held 13 bases outside the gene matches. Written as DNA, the CDR3 is TGTGCCACCTCTCCTGCCGGAAGACAGGGGTCTGGAAACACCATATATTTT. As protein: CATSPAGRQGSGNTIYF.

This rearrangement joins TRBV2 to TRBJ2-6; D is perhaps TRBD2 (6 bases). The CDR3 is made up of 16 amino acids. Germline CDR1 and CDR2: SNHLY and FYNNEI. The germline V and J ends were trimmed by 7 bases and 4 bases, with 17 bases remaining between them. The CDR3 DNA follows: TGTGCCAGCAAAGGGCAGGGAGGATCAGGGGCCAACGTCCTGACTTTC. Translating gives CASKGQGGSGANVLTF.

This chain links TRBV27 with TRBJ2-7; perhaps TRBD1 as D (6 bases). The CDR3 sequence is 14 residues long. The V and J ends lost 0 bases and 5 bases respectively, with 11 bases between them. Germline V gene sequence: CDR1 MNHEY, CDR2 SMNVEV (reference sequence). This CDR3 is CASSLSRRGHEQYV. The CDR3 DNA reads as TGTGCCAGCAGTTTATCTCGCAGGGGACACGAGCAGTACGTC.

This clonotype has just a few counts. The chain couples TRBV6-5 to TRBJ1-4; D is ambiguous. CDR3 length equals 20 residues. V dropped 2 bases and J dropped 3 bases, with 25 bases sitting between them. In germline, CDR1 is MNHEY, CDR2 SVGAGI. The CDR3 nucleotides read TGTGCCAGCAGTTACCTTCCACTGACGCAGTACCATTCTTCTAATGAAAAACTGTTTTTT. This encodes CASSYLPLTQYHSSNEKLFF.

The chain recombines TRBV10-3 with TRBJ2-7; tentative D call: TRBD1 (6 bases). The CDR3 sequence is 13 residues long. Trimming removed 7 bases from V and 5 bases from J, with 15 bases in between. Germline CDR1 ENHRY, CDR2 SYGVKD. The CDR3 loop is CAINGPPGDEQYF. CDR3 nucleotides: TGTGCCATCAACGGACCACCAGGGGACGAGCAGTACTTC.

This chain uses TRBV4-2 with TRBJ2-2; D possibly matches TRBD1 or TRBD2 (5 bases each). The V gene lost 2 bases and the J gene lost 3 bases, with 10 bases spanning the gap. Germline V gene data show CDR1 as LGHNA and CDR2 as YNFKEQ. This CDR3 region has 15 residues. The CDR3, as DNA: TGTGCCAGCAGCCAACAACGGGGACACACCGGGGAGCTGTTTTTT. Translation gives CASSQQRGHTGELFF.

On this clonotype itself: The junction departs from the called germline gene at one end, perhaps through a read error. The chain carries TRBV4-1 and TRBJ2-1; D remains ambiguous. Germline V gene sequence: CDR1 MGHRA, CDR2 YSYEKL. The CDR3 contains 12 residues. The CDR3 DNA reads TGCGCCAGCAGCCACAGCTACGATGAGCAGTTCTTC. This sequence encodes CASSHSYDEQFF.

The chain uses TRBV3-1 and TRBJ1-3; D is unresolved. CDR1 is LGHDT and CDR2 is YNNKEL in the germline V gene (reference sequence). The CDR3 sequence is 14 residues long. V lost 3 bases to trimming and J lost 0 bases, with 6 bases between them. CDR3 bases: TGTGCCAGCAGCCATACCATCTCTGGAAACACCATATATTTT. Amino acid sequence: CASSHTISGNTIYF.

The chain joins TRBV7-7 to TRBJ1-2; 7 nucleotides agree with TRBD1. With V trimmed by 6 bases and J by 1 base, 11 bases remained unmatched. The length of the CDR3 is 16 residues. Germline CDR1 reads SSHAT; CDR2 reads FNYEAQ (reference sequence). CDR3 residues: CASSHYDRVVNYGYTF. DNA for the CDR3: TGTGCCAGCAGTCATTATGACAGGGTAGTTAACTATGGCTACACCTTC. Full variable domain (outside the CDR3, taken from reference TRBV7-7 and TRBJ1-2): GAGVSQSPRYKVTKRGQDVTLRCDPISSHATLYWYQQALGQGPEFLTYFNYEAQPDKSGLPSDRFSAERPEGSISTLTIQRTEQRDSAMYRCASSHYDRVVNYGYTFGSGTRLTVV.

The V call is TRBV6-8, the J call TRBJ1-1; D is possibly TRBD1 (5 bases). Germline CDR1 reads MNHGY; CDR2 reads SAAAGT. The CDR3 sequence is 14 residues long. Between the trimmed V and J ends, which lost 2 bases and 3 bases, there was a span of 10 bases. Written as DNA, the CDR3 is TGTGCCAGCAGTTACAGGATCAGGGACACTGAAGCTTTCTTT. The encoded protein is CASSYRIRDTEAFF.

Details on this clonotype: Possible read error: a much larger clone is one base away. The rearrangement links TRBV6-6 to TRBJ1-1; no clear D gene. Germline V gives CDR1 MNHNY, CDR2 SVGAGI (reference sequence). The CDR3 has 11 residues. Trimming took off 6 bases at V and 3 bases at J, with 5 bases between the two ends. CDR3 amino acids: CASREDTEAFF. CDR3 sequence (DNA): TGTGCCAGCAGGGAAGACACTGAAGCTTTCTTT.